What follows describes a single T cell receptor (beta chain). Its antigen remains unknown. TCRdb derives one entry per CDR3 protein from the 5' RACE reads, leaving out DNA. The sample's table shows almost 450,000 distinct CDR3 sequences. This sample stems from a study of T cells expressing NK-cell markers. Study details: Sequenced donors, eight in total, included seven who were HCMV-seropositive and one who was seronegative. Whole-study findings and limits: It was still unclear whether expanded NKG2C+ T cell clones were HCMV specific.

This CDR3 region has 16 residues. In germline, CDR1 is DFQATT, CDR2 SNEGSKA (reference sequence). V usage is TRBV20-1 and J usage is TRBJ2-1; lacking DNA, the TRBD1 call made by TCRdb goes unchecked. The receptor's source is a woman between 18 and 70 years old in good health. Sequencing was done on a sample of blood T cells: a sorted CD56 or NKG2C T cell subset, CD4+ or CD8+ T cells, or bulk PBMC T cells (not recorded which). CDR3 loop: CSGTFSSGGGINEQFF.